One and the same sample provided the 29 T cell receptor beta chains below, sequenced in a study of T cell changes during pregnancy in multiple sclerosis. Clones were read by immunoSEQ multiplex PCR, and TCRdb kept only the in-frame ones, dropping some. The data show about 36,000 clones, around 91% seen once. The source was CD8+ T cells from peripheral blood mononuclear cells, collected in the third trimester of pregnancy. The source of these receptors is a female donor with multiple sclerosis, enrolled in a pregnancy study.

J is TRBJ2-7 and V is TRBV5-1, with D unresolved. Between the trimmed V and J ends, which lost 0 bases and 3 bases, there was a span of 4 bases. CDR1 SGHRS and CDR2 YFSETQ come from the germline V gene. This CDR3 has 12 residues. Here the CDR3 DNA reads TGCGCCAGCAGCTTGGGAGACTACGAGCAGTACTTC. Amino acids: CASSLGDYEQYF. Full variable domain (outside the CDR3, taken from reference TRBV5-1 and TRBJ2-7): KAGVTQTPRYLIKTRGQQVTLSCSPISGHRSVSWYQQTPGQGLQFLFEYFSETQRNKGNFPGRFSGRQFSNSRSEMNVSTLELGDSALYLCASSLGDYEQYFGPGTRLTVT.

This clone occurred once. V and J are TRBV28 and TRBJ1-2; TRBD1 aligns across 7 bases. The CDR3 has 17 amino acids. Germline lookup yields CDR1 MDHEN and CDR2 SYDVKM. The junction had 16 bases not matched to a gene; V was cut back by 5 bases and J by 4 bases. The CDR3 loop reads CASSPRDREYLPYGYTF. CDR3 sequence (DNA): TGTGCCAGCAGTCCCCGAGACAGGGAGTATCTCCCCTATGGCTACACCTTC.

The chain combines TRBV4-3 with TRBJ1-1; D gene ambiguous. The V end was cut by 0 bases, the J end by 7 bases, with 18 bases between. The germline CDR1 and CDR2 sequences are LGHNA and YSLEER. The CDR3 consists of 16 residues. CDR3 in DNA: TGCGCCAGCAGCCAAGATCGGAGAAGCCCGAAGATTGAAGCTTTCTTT. The encoded protein is CASSQDRRSPKIEAFF.

The V gene is TRBV11-2, the J gene TRBJ1-1, with TRBD1 matching over 7 bases. J was trimmed by 4 bases and V by 2 bases; bases with no gene match: 4. The CDR3 runs to 14 residues. Per germline, CDR1 SGHAT and CDR2 FQNNGV. The CDR3 DNA follows: TGTGCCAGCAGCTTACCGACAGGGCTCACTGAAGCTTTCTTT. It translates to CASSLPTGLTEAFF.

This clone was recorded once. The chain uses TRBV7-6 and TRBJ2-7; D unclear. Deletions cut 5 bases from V and 2 bases from J, with 10 bases between. Germline V gives CDR1 SGHVS, CDR2 FNYEAQ. The CDR3 has 13 amino acids. In nucleotides, the CDR3 is TGTGCCAGCAGCCCCACCAGGACCTACGAGCAGTACTTC. This gives the protein CASSPTRTYEQYF.

This clone was seen a single time. The V call is TRBV6-1, the J call TRBJ2-2, with D perhaps TRBD1 (6 bases). V lost 11 bases and J 1 base, leaving 11 bases between the germline ends. CDR3 length equals 13 residues. Germline CDR1 MNHNS, CDR2 SASEGT. CDR3 DNA sequence: TGTGCCTTACGACAGGTGAACACCGGGGAGCTGTTTTTT. Its translation is CALRQVNTGELFF.

The J gene is TRBJ2-2, the V gene TRBV7-8; a weak D match, TRBD2 (6 bases). This CDR3 comprises 15 residues. Trimming pared 5 bases from V and 0 bases from J, leaving 10 bases between. Germline V gives CDR1 SGHVS, CDR2 FQNEAQ. In DNA form, the CDR3 reads TGTGCCAGCAGCCCGCGGGGACCGAACACCGGGGAGCTGTTTTTT. Its protein is CASSPRGPNTGELFF.

This clone turned up a few times. The gene calls are TRBV7-9 and TRBJ1-5; D may be TRBD1 (5 bases). Germline V gene lookup returns CDR1 SEHNR and CDR2 FQNEAQ (reference sequence). Between the trimmed V and J ends, which lost 4 bases and 2 bases, there was a span of 21 bases. This CDR3 comprises 18 residues. The CDR3 bases are TGTGCCAGCAGCTCCGAAAAGCAGGGCCCGGGGGGCAATCAGCCCCAGCATTTT. Amino acid sequence: CASSSEKQGPGGNQPQHF. Combining the CDR3 with reference TRBV7-9 and TRBJ1-5 gives the whole variable domain DTGVSQNPRHKITKRGQNVTFRCDPISEHNRLYWYRQTLGQGPEFLTYFQNEAQLEKSRLLSDRFSAERPKGSFSTLEIQRTEQGDSAMYLCASSSEKQGPGGNQPQHFGDGTRLSIL.

This chain joins TRBV2 and TRBJ1-6; D is perhaps TRBD1 (6 bases). Germline V CDR1 and CDR2: SNHLY, FYNNEI. Trimming left V 6 bases short and J 6 bases short, with 18 bases between. The CDR3 covers 16 residues. The CDR3 DNA follows: TGTGCCAGCAGCGAGGTTACAGGGTTGTTTAATTCACCCCTCCACTTT. It specifies CASSEVTGLFNSPLHF. The variable domain in full, with the rest retrieved from reference TRBV2 and TRBJ1-6, is EPEVTQTPSHQVTQMGQEVILRCVPISNHLYFYWYRQILGQKVEFLVSFYNNEISEKSEIFDDQFSVERPDGSNFTLKIRSTKLEDSAMYFCASSEVTGLFNSPLHFGNGTRLTVT.

The gene calls are TRBV5-1 and TRBJ1-2; possible D gene TRBD1, 6 bases. Germline CDR1 and CDR2: SGHRS and YFSETQ. The CDR3 extends over 15 amino acids. V dropped 4 bases and J dropped 8 bases, with 21 bases sitting between them. The DNA of the CDR3 is TGCGCCAGCAGCCCTGGTGGGGGCGGGGGAGGCGGCTACACCTTC. Its translation is CASSPGGGGGGGYTF.

This chain links TRBV6-5 with TRBJ1-5; a possible D gene is TRBD1 (5 bases). Per germline, CDR1 MNHEY and CDR2 SVGAGI. Trimming pared 2 bases from V and 12 bases from J, leaving 14 bases between. The CDR3 has 13 residues. CDR3 nucleotide sequence: TGTGCCAGCAGTTACCCCAATGGGGCGGACCAGCATTTT. Protein sequence: CASSYPNGADQHF.

This chain uses TRBV29-1 with TRBJ2-3, with 7 bases fitting TRBD1. V shed 6 bases, J shed 2 bases, and the junction held 8 bases outside the gene matches. This CDR3 region has 14 residues. The germline V gene encodes CDR1 SQVTM and CDR2 ANQGSEA. CDR3 DNA sequence: TGCAGCGTGGACGGACAGGACCCCACAGATACGCAGTATTTT. It encodes CSVDGQDPTDTQYF.

The V call is TRBV2, the J call TRBJ2-2; 8 bases are a match to TRBD1. Germline V CDR1 and CDR2: SNHLY, FYNNEI. The V and J ends lost 5 bases and 2 bases, in that order; junction bases with no gene match: 13. There are 18 residues in the CDR3. This chain's CDR3 is CASSRDQGQAANTGELFF. The CDR3 nucleotides read TGTGCCAGCAGTAGAGATCAGGGACAGGCCGCAAACACCGGGGAGCTGTTTTTT.

The chain joins TRBV6-6 to TRBJ2-7, with D perhaps matching TRBD2 (6 bases). V was pared by 2 bases and J by 6 bases, with 14 bases between. The V gene's germline CDR1 is MNHNY and CDR2 SVGAGI (reference sequence). There are 14 residues in the CDR3. In DNA, the CDR3 is TGTGCCAGCAGTTACGACACCTCGACTAGCGAGCAGTACTTC. Encoded protein: CASSYDTSTSEQYF.

The V call is TRBV9, the J call TRBJ2-7; TRBD2 matches at 14 bases. Germline CDR1 reads SGDLS; CDR2 reads YYNGEE. The CDR3 sequence is 15 residues long. After removal of 4 bases from V and 7 bases from J, the junction contained 7 bases not matched to a gene. The CDR3 sequence is CASSRGTSGGSEQYF. The DNA for the CDR3 is TGTGCCAGCAGCCGAGGGACTAGCGGGGGATCTGAGCAGTACTTC.

This clone occurred once. The chain uses TRBV30 and TRBJ2-1; TRBD2 matches 9 bases. Germline loops: CDR1 GTSNPN, CDR2 SVGIG (reference sequence). The CDR3 has 12 residues. The J segment lost 5 bases and the V segment lost 7 bases, leaving 3 bases of the junction unmatched. The CDR3 DNA reads TGTGCCTATAGCGGGAGTCACAATGAGCAGTTCTTC. This codes for CAYSGSHNEQFF.

The chain combines TRBV5-4 with TRBJ2-3, with 11 bases identical to TRBD2. This CDR3 region has 16 residues. The V segment lost 5 bases and the J segment 2 bases; nucleotides outside the gene matches: 7. CDR1 and CDR2 (germline): SGHNT, YYREEE (reference sequence). The CDR3 sequence is CASSLAGGTLTDTQYF. The CDR3 bases are TGTGCCAGCAGTTTAGCGGGGGGGACCCTCACAGATACGCAGTATTTT. The whole variable domain, remainder taken from reference TRBV5-4 and TRBJ2-3, is ETGVTQSPTHLIKTRGQQVTLRCSSQSGHNTVSWYQQALGQGPQFIFQYYREEENGRGNFPPRFSGLQFPNYSSELNVNALELDDSALYLCASSLAGGTLTDTQYFGPGTRLTVL.

CDR3 sequence (DNA): TGTGCCAGCAGTCTGACAGGGCTCCACGAGCAGTACTTC. Translation gives CASSLTGLHEQYF. The rearrangement uses TRBV27 and TRBJ2-5; 7 nucleotides align to TRBD1. The J call is in doubt because the DNA end fits TRBJ2-7 better. The CDR3 is 13 residues long. CDR1 and CDR2 (germline): MNHEY, SMNVEV (reference sequence).

The chain employs TRBV6-1 and TRBJ1-1, with D possibly TRBD1 on 5 matching bases. In germline, CDR1 is MNHNS, CDR2 SASEGT. The CDR3 has 15 residues. V was trimmed by 2 bases and J by 4 bases, leaving 14 bases between them. The CDR3 loop is CASSEFFGGITEAFF. In DNA form, the CDR3 reads TGTGCCAGCAGTGAATTTTTCGGGGGAATCACTGAAGCTTTCTTT.

This clone was observed a few times. The chain links TRBV6-5 to TRBJ1-6; maybe TRBD1 (5 bases). CDR3 length: 15 residues. The V end was cut by 1 base, the J end by 7 bases, with 11 bases between. Per the germline V gene, CDR1 is MNHEY and CDR2 is SVGAGI. Here the CDR3 DNA reads TGTGCCAGCAGTTACTTTGGGACTGCGAATTCACCCCTCCACTTT. Protein product: CASSYFGTANSPLHF.

DNA of the CDR3: TGCGCCAGCAGCTTGGCCCTCTGGCAGGGGGACACTGAAGCTTTCTTT. Its protein is CASSLALWQGDTEAFF. This chain links TRBV5-1 with TRBJ1-1; 7 bases align to TRBD1. Germline-derived CDR1 and CDR2 are SGHRS and YFSETQ. V gave up 0 bases and J gave up 3 bases; unmatched junction bases: 8. This CDR3 spans 16 amino acids.

The chain recombines TRBV6-4 with TRBJ2-2; 9 bases align to TRBD1. With 4 bases clipped from V and 3 bases from J, the junction kept 0 bases outside the gene matches. Germline values: CDR1 MRHNA, CDR2 SNTAGT. There are 14 residues in the CDR3. CDR3 coding DNA: TGTGCCAGCAGTGGGACAGGGGACACCGGGGAGCTGTTTTTT. Protein sequence: CASSGTGDTGELFF.

This clone was picked up one time. The CDR3 nucleotides read TGTGCCTGGAGTCTCCAGCAAGAGACCCAGTACTTC. As protein: CAWSLQQETQYF. The chain joins TRBV30 to TRBJ2-5; D is unclear. Per the germline V gene, CDR1 is GTSNPN and CDR2 is SVGIG (reference sequence). The CDR3 loop spans 12 amino acids. The ends were cut back, 2 bases at V and 2 bases at J, with 6 bases in the middle.

This chain joins TRBV19 and TRBJ2-1; 9 bases are a match to TRBD1. The germline gives CDR1 LNHDA, CDR2 SQIVND (reference sequence). The CDR3 runs 16 residues. V shed 3 bases and J 4 bases; nucleotides not matched to a gene: 7. CDR3 region: CASSMGGTGMYNEQFF. For the CDR3, the DNA is TGTGCCAGTAGTATGGGGGGGACAGGGATGTACAATGAGCAGTTCTTC.

The chain couples TRBV7-2 to TRBJ2-7; 7 nucleotides agree with TRBD2. CDR3 size: 12 residues. Trimming took 4 bases from V and 5 from J; bases not matched to a gene: 2. The germline CDR1 and CDR2 sequences are SGHTA and FQGNSA. CDR3 residues: CASSSRGNEQYF. CDR3 nucleotides: TGTGCCAGCAGCTCGCGGGGGAACGAGCAGTACTTC.

The chain has TRBV4-1 and TRBJ1-2; unclear D gene. Germline V lookup: CDR1 MGHRA, CDR2 YSYEKL. There are 15 residues in the CDR3. V was clipped by 4 bases and J by 4 bases, with 16 bases between them. In DNA, the CDR3 is TGCGCCAGCAGCCCCGAACGGGGTAAGAGCTATGGCTACACCTTC. This gives the protein CASSPERGKSYGYTF.

Only a few counts were recorded for this clone. J is TRBJ2-1 and V is TRBV9; no firm D call. The CDR3 spans 15 residues. CDR1 is SGDLS, CDR2 YYNGEE, per germline. The V gene lost 4 bases and the J gene lost 0 bases, with 11 bases spanning the gap. DNA for the CDR3: TGTGCCAGCAGCCCCCCCCCGAGCTCCTACAATGAGCAGTTCTTC. Amino acid sequence: CASSPPPSSYNEQFF. Using reference TRBV9 and TRBJ2-1 for the parts outside the CDR3, the full variable domain is DSGVTQTPKHLITATGQRVTLRCSPRSGDLSVYWYQQSLDQGLQFLIQYYNGEERAKGNILERFSAQQFPDLHSELNLSSLELGDSALYFCASSPPPSSYNEQFFGPGTRLTVL.

The chain combines TRBV7-6 with TRBJ2-7; D not resolved. Trimming cost V 5 bases and J 0 bases, with 11 bases left between them. CDR1 is SGHVS and CDR2 is FNYEAQ in the germline V gene. The CDR3 has 14 amino acids. CDR3 loop: CASSLAPVSYEQYF. The CDR3, as DNA: TGTGCCAGCAGCCTCGCGCCCGTCTCCTACGAGCAGTACTTC. The full variable domain, in which reference TRBV7-6 and TRBJ2-7 provide the parts outside the CDR3, is GAGVSQSPRYKVTKRGQDVALRCDPISGHVSLYWYRQALGQGPEFLTYFNYEAQQDKSGLPNDRFSAERPEGSISTLTIQRTEQRDSAMYRCASSLAPVSYEQYFGPGTRLTVT.

The rearrangement uses TRBV27 and TRBJ2-3, with D possibly matching TRBD2 (7 bases). CDR3 length equals 20 residues. CDR1 MNHEY and CDR2 SMNVEV come from the germline V gene (reference sequence). V shed 1 base and J shed 6 bases, with 29 bases lying between them. CDR3 sequence reads: CASSLYFPPSKDGGRDTQYF. The CDR3 DNA follows: TGTGCCAGCAGTTTATATTTCCCCCCATCCAAAGACGGGGGGCGGGATACGCAGTATTTT.